This T cell receptor (beta chain) was captured in a study of molecular identifiers for immune sequencing clone quantification. CDR1 is MNHEY, CDR2 SVGEGT, per germline. This CDR3 contains 15 residues. V was pared by 2 bases and J by 9 bases, with 8 bases of the junction left unmatched. A few counts support this clonotype. TCRdb passed the PCR reads through MiXCR, listing each CDR3 protein once. The profile shows about half a million distinct CDR3 sequences, about a fifth of them singletons. Sequencing was done on a sample of naive CD8+ T cells from blood, with Jurkat cell RNA spiked in. The subset denotes: FACS-sorted CD8+CD4-CCR7+CD45RA+ naive T cells. The J gene is TRBJ2-1, the V gene TRBV6-2 or TRBV6-3; 9 nucleotides match TRBD2. The clonotype comes from a human donor in good health. Some libraries in this study had Jurkat cell RNA spiked in. This chain's CDR3 is CASSYGRGGGVEQFF. The CDR3, as DNA: TGTGCCAGCAGTTACGGCCGGGGCGGGGGGGTTGAGCAGTTCTTC.